These 28 T cell receptor beta chains were sequenced from one sample in a study of technical replicates of blood from a few donors. The method was immunoSEQ multiplex PCR; TCRdb's version includes in-frame clones alone and lacks a portion of them. This table holds about 61,000 clones, almost 97% found once. Sequencing was done on a sample of T cells isolated from PBMCs. The receptors were gathered from a human donor in good health.

The V call is TRBV4-1, the J call TRBJ2-1; the match to TRBD2 covers 8 bases. Germline V lookup: CDR1 MGHRA, CDR2 YSYEKL. The V gene end was trimmed by 1 base and the J gene end by 2 bases; junction bases not matched to a gene: 1. The CDR3 totals 15 residues. DNA for the CDR3: TGCGCCAGCAGCCAAGTTAGCGGGACCTACAATGAGCAGTTCTTC. This sequence encodes CASSQVSGTYNEQFF.

The V gene is TRBV28, the J gene TRBJ1-2; 10 bases are a match to TRBD1. This CDR3 comprises 13 residues. Looked up from germline, CDR1 is MDHEN and CDR2 is SYDVKM. The V gene end was trimmed by 5 bases and the J gene end by 6 bases; junction bases not matched to a gene: 3. CDR3 DNA: TGTGCCAGCAGTATAGGGACAGGGGATGGCTACACCTTC. Amino acid sequence: CASSIGTGDGYTF.

V gene TRBV7-8 combines with J gene TRBJ2-2, with 9 bases aligning to TRBD2. With 1 base clipped from V and 1 base from J, the junction kept 4 bases outside the gene matches. The CDR3 is made up of 17 amino acids. Germline V lookup: CDR1 SGHVS, CDR2 FQNEAQ. This chain's CDR3 is CASSLGSSGMNTGELFF. DNA of the CDR3: TGTGCCAGCAGCTTAGGATCTAGCGGGATGAACACCGGGGAGCTGTTTTTT.

This clone was seen a single time. The chain employs TRBV11-2 and TRBJ2-1, with 9 bases aligning to TRBD1. The J segment lost 6 bases and the V segment lost 5 bases, leaving 8 bases of the junction unmatched. Germline V gives CDR1 SGHAT, CDR2 FQNNGV. CDR3 length: 15 residues. The DNA for the CDR3 is TGTGCCAGCAGCGCTCGGGACAGGGATTTCAATGAGCAGTTCTTC. Protein: CASSARDRDFNEQFF.

The J gene is TRBJ1-3, the V gene TRBV11-3; D not certain. The germline gives CDR1 SGHNT, CDR2 YENEEA. The ends were cut back, 5 bases at V and 4 bases at J, with 12 bases in the middle. This CDR3 region has 14 residues. The CDR3 sequence is CASSAARVGNTIYF. The CDR3 DNA sequence: TGTGCCAGCAGCGCCGCACGGGTAGGAAACACCATATATTTT. The full variable domain, with the rest looked up from reference TRBV11-3 and TRBJ1-3, is EAGVVQSPRYKIIEKKQPVAFWCNPISGHNTLYWYLQNLGQGPELLIRYENEEAVDDSQLPKDRFSAERLKGVDSTLKIQPAELGDSAVYLCASSAARVGNTIYFGEGSWLTVV.

The chain has TRBV5-1 and TRBJ1-1, with D unresolved. The ends were cut back, 4 bases at V and 2 bases at J, with 12 bases in the middle. Germline V gene lookup returns CDR1 SGHRS and CDR2 YFSETQ. This CDR3 is 14 amino acids long. CDR3 DNA: TGCGCCAGCAGCCTGGGCGGTGGCAACACTGAAGCTTTCTTT. This translates into CASSLGGGNTEAFF. The whole variable domain, filled in from reference TRBV5-1 and TRBJ1-1, reads KAGVTQTPRYLIKTRGQQVTLSCSPISGHRSVSWYQQTPGQGLQFLFEYFSETQRNKGNFPGRFSGRQFSNSRSEMNVSTLELGDSALYLCASSLGGGNTEAFFGQGTRLTVV.

The chain has TRBV28 and TRBJ2-3; D may be TRBD2 (6 bases). Germline lookup yields CDR1 MDHEN and CDR2 SYDVKM. V was trimmed by 3 bases and J by 0 bases, leaving 22 bases between them. CDR3 length: 19 residues. The CDR3 loop reads CASSLFSTRRDSSTDTQYF. The CDR3 bases are TGTGCCAGCAGTTTGTTTTCCACCCGGCGGGATAGCAGCACAGATACGCAGTATTTT.

The rearrangement links TRBV13 to TRBJ1-2; TRBD1 is a possible D gene (6 bases). CDR3 length: 13 amino acids. Germline-derived CDR1 and CDR2 are PRHDT and FYEKMQ (reference sequence). V was shortened by 6 bases and J by 5 bases, with 13 bases between the two germline ends. DNA of the CDR3: TGTGCCAGCAGTTATGACAGGTTGTATGGCTACACCTTC. This translates into CASSYDRLYGYTF.

The chain combines TRBV6-4 with TRBJ2-1; 10 nucleotides align to TRBD2. V shed 6 bases and J 10 bases; nucleotides not matched to a gene: 9. CDR3 length equals 14 residues. CDR1 is MRHNA, CDR2 SNTAGT, per germline. Written as DNA, the CDR3 is TGTGCCAGCAGCACGCTAGCGGGAGCACGGGAGCAGTTCTTC. It yields the protein CASSTLAGAREQFF.

The rearrangement links TRBV4-1 to TRBJ2-5, with TRBD1 matching over 7 bases. Losses at the gene ends were 2 bases for V and 5 bases for J; bases not matched to a gene: 14. This CDR3 is built from 17 residues. Germline values: CDR1 MGHRA, CDR2 YSYEKL. The CDR3 bases are TGCGCCAGCAGCCAATTAGCAAGGGGGCCCTTGGGGGAGACCCAGTACTTC. It codes for CASSQLARGPLGETQYF.

CDR3 DNA: TGTGCCAGCAGAGCAGGGGGCCAGGATTCACCCCTCCACTTT. It codes for CASRAGGQDSPLHF. This chain joins TRBV5-6 and TRBJ1-6; 8 nucleotides line up with TRBD1. CDR3 length: 14 residues. Trimming at V came to 5 bases and at J to 8 bases, leaving 6 bases not matched to a gene. Looked up from germline, CDR1 is SGHDT and CDR2 is YYEEEE.

The chain combines TRBV6-5 with TRBJ2-7; 8 bases map to TRBD2. V shed 2 bases and J 0 bases; nucleotides not matched to a gene: 3. In germline, CDR1 is MNHEY, CDR2 SVGAGI. The CDR3 spans 15 residues. CDR3 sequence (DNA): TGTGCCAGCAGTTACATAGCGGGGAACTCCTACGAGCAGTACTTC. It specifies CASSYIAGNSYEQYF.

The V and J genes are TRBV7-6 and TRBJ2-7; D gene unclear. This CDR3 has 16 amino acids. The V and J ends lost 2 bases and 6 bases respectively, with 20 bases between them. Germline values: CDR1 SGHVS, CDR2 FNYEAQ. The CDR3 protein is CASSLSSGSVVSEQYF. The CDR3 DNA follows: TGTGCCAGCAGCTTATCGTCCGGGTCGGTTGTCTCCGAGCAGTACTTC.

The J gene is TRBJ1-1, the V gene TRBV28; D unclear. The germline V gene encodes CDR1 MDHEN and CDR2 SYDVKM. This CDR3 is built from 13 residues. V shed 1 base and J shed 4 bases, with 7 bases lying between them. The CDR3 is CASSLSSRTEAFF. In DNA form, the CDR3 reads TGTGCCAGCAGTTTATCCTCCCGCACTGAAGCTTTCTTT.

J is TRBJ2-3 and V is TRBV6-5, with unresolved D. Germline V gives CDR1 MNHEY, CDR2 SVGAGI. This CDR3 comprises 11 residues. V dropped 5 bases and J dropped 3 bases, with 3 bases sitting between them. CDR3 in DNA: TGTGCCAGCAGTCATACAGATACGCAGTATTTT. Its protein product is CASSHTDTQYF.

The V call is TRBV25-1, the J call TRBJ1-4, with TRBD1 identical over 7 bases. Germline CDR1 MGHDK, CDR2 SYGVNS. V trimming: 1 base; J trimming: 4 bases; junction bases outside the gene matches: 9. The CDR3 length is 17 residues. For the CDR3, the DNA is TGTGCCAGCAGTGAATGGGATTTGGGACAGCGTAATGAAAAACTGTTTTTT. The encoded protein is CASSEWDLGQRNEKLFF.

CDR3 DNA: TGCGCCAGCAGTGTAGCATCCACCTACGAGCAGTACTTC. Translating it yields CASSVASTYEQYF. V and J are TRBV10-1 and TRBJ2-7; D is ambiguous. Trimming stripped 4 bases from V and 2 bases from J, with 9 bases between. Germline-derived CDR1 and CDR2 are WNHNN and SYGVQD (reference sequence). This CDR3 is built from 13 residues.

This clone occurred once. The rearrangement links TRBV6-6 to TRBJ2-7; 14 bases are shared with TRBD2. CDR1 is MNHNY and CDR2 is SVGAGI in the germline V gene (reference sequence). J was trimmed by 3 bases and V by 6 bases; bases with no gene match: 1. The CDR3 has 14 residues. The CDR3: CASRGLAGDYEQYF. The CDR3 coding sequence is TGTGCCAGCAGGGGACTAGCGGGGGACTACGAGCAGTACTTC.

This clone was counted between two and nine times. This rearrangement joins TRBV7-9 to TRBJ2-7; 14 bases are a match to TRBD2. The CDR3 consists of 14 residues. V lost 4 bases, J lost 6 bases, and 2 bases stayed unmatched. CDR1 is SEHNR and CDR2 is FQNEAQ in the germline V gene (reference sequence). CDR3 nucleotide sequence: TGTGCCAGCAGCTCCGGGACTAGCGGGAGCGAGCAGTACTTC. It specifies CASSSGTSGSEQYF.

CDR3 amino acids: CATSSDRGLAYEQYF. CDR3 DNA: TGTGCCACCAGTTCTGACAGGGGACTTGCCTACGAGCAGTACTTC. The V gene is TRBV19, the J gene TRBJ2-7; 8 nucleotides match TRBD1. The J segment lost 2 bases and the V segment lost 10 bases, leaving 13 bases of the junction unmatched. Germline V gene data show CDR1 as LNHDA and CDR2 as SQIVND (reference sequence). The CDR3 covers 15 residues.

The chain links TRBV4-1 to TRBJ1-5; no reliable D call. Germline assignment: CDR1 MGHRA and CDR2 YSYEKL. This CDR3 comprises 14 residues. The V and J ends lost 6 bases and 5 bases respectively, with 14 bases between them. The CDR3 is CASSLSFLHQPQHF. The DNA of the CDR3 is TGCGCCAGCAGTCTTTCCTTCCTCCATCAGCCCCAGCATTTT.

The chain is built from TRBV5-1 and TRBJ2-1, with TRBD2 matching over 14 bases. The germline V gene encodes CDR1 SGHRS and CDR2 YFSETQ. CDR3 length: 18 residues. The J segment lost 8 bases and the V segment lost 2 bases, leaving 12 bases of the junction unmatched. The CDR3 nucleotides are TGCGCCAGCAGCTTAGGACTAGCGGGAGGAGCTTTTCTAGATGAGCAGTTCTTC. Translating it yields CASSLGLAGGAFLDEQFF. Using reference TRBV5-1 and TRBJ2-1 for the parts outside the CDR3, the full variable domain is KAGVTQTPRYLIKTRGQQVTLSCSPISGHRSVSWYQQTPGQGLQFLFEYFSETQRNKGNFPGRFSGRQFSNSRSEMNVSTLELGDSALYLCASSLGLAGGAFLDEQFFGPGTRLTVL.

This clone has just one count. This chain's CDR3 is CASSLSTYTGELFF. CDR3 DNA: TGTGCCAGCAGCCTCTCGACATACACCGGGGAGCTGTTTTTT. The rearrangement joins TRBV6-5 to TRBJ2-2, with unresolved D. The CDR3 extends over 14 amino acids. Germline lookup yields CDR1 MNHEY and CDR2 SVGAGI. Trimming shortened V by 6 bases and J by 3 bases, and 11 bases separated the two germline ends.

The rearrangement joins TRBV11-2 to TRBJ2-7, with TRBD1 matching 10 bases. Germline loops: CDR1 SGHAT, CDR2 FQNNGV. There are 16 residues in the CDR3. V lost 5 bases, J lost 2 bases, and 9 bases stayed unmatched. The CDR3 sequence is CASSPIRGQGAYEQYF. In DNA, the CDR3 is TGTGCCAGCAGCCCGATCCGTGGACAGGGGGCCTACGAGCAGTACTTC.

The J gene is TRBJ2-7, the V gene TRBV19; 10 nucleotides match TRBD1. Trimming at V came to 6 bases and at J to 5 bases, leaving 4 bases not matched to a gene. The V gene's germline CDR1 is LNHDA and CDR2 SQIVND (reference sequence). The CDR3 runs to 13 residues. CDR3 DNA sequence: TGTGCCAGTAGCGCCGGGACAGGGGACGAGCAGTACTTC. This gives the protein CASSAGTGDEQYF.

This clone has a single count. V and J are TRBV13 and TRBJ1-3; D perhaps matches TRBD1 (5 bases). Trimming took 8 bases from V and 1 from J, leaving 9 bases between them. Germline CDR1 reads PRHDT; CDR2 reads FYEKMQ (reference sequence). The CDR3 consists of 13 residues. Here the CDR3 reads CASLDRSGNTIYF. CDR3 sequence (DNA): TGTGCCAGCCTAGACAGATCTGGAAACACCATATATTTT.

This clone was picked up one time. This rearrangement joins TRBV6-5 to TRBJ2-1; weak D call: TRBD1 (5 bases). V dropped 6 bases and J dropped 6 bases, with 9 bases sitting between them. The CDR3 totals 12 residues. Per germline, CDR1 MNHEY and CDR2 SVGAGI. The CDR3 nucleotides read TGTGCCAGCAGCCCAGGGTTCAATGAGCAGTTCTTC. Protein product: CASSPGFNEQFF.

CDR3 DNA: TGCGCCAGCAGCTATCAGGGGAGTCAGACCCAGTACTTC. Its protein is CASSYQGSQTQYF. The chain has TRBV5-1 and TRBJ2-5, with D possibly being TRBD1 (6 bases). The germline gives CDR1 SGHRS, CDR2 YFSETQ. The germline V and J ends were trimmed by 3 bases and 6 bases, with 12 bases remaining between them. The CDR3 contains 13 residues.